This TCR beta chain was obtained from a study of T cell responses to AZD1222 COVID-19 vaccine. Findings and caveats of the study: CD4 TCRs linked to vaccination spanned spike, dominating at 160-218 and 743-854. Clonal diversity was possibly underestimated; the donors were predominantly white British and more often female.

As for this clone: Its antigen is unidentified.

V lost 0 bases to trimming and J lost 13 bases, with 21 bases between them. The CDR3 runs to 16 residues. Germline V gives CDR1 LNHDA, CDR2 SQIVND (reference sequence). Profiled with immunoSEQ multiplex PCR; TCRdb holds only in-frame clones, not every one. The table includes about 110,000 clones, about 88% detected once. V usage is TRBV19 and J usage is TRBJ1-4; no firm D call. The sequences come from peripheral blood, collected on day 0 of AZD1222 vaccination. This clonotype originated in an adult in good health. This chain's CDR3 is CASSIDLSRANDGLFF. The CDR3 DNA is TGTGCCAGTAGTATAGATCTATCTCGGGCCAATGATGGACTGTTTTTT.